Presented here are 30 T cell receptor beta chains from one specimen sequenced in a study of CD8+ T cells in alopecia areata. The authors extracted RNA and reverse transcribed it into cDNA as the sequencing template. Sequenced by immunoSEQ multiplex PCR; TCRdb stores in-frame clones only, minus some. The table includes fewer than 150,000 clones, around 64% detected once. The sequenced sample consisted of CD4+ T cells sorted from blood. These receptors originate from a human donor in good health.

The J gene is TRBJ1-2, the V gene TRBV6-5; 9 bases are a match to TRBD1. CDR1 and CDR2 (germline): MNHEY, SVGAGI. V gave up 8 bases and J gave up 5 bases; unmatched junction bases: 6. The CDR3 spans 13 residues. In nucleotides, the CDR3 is TGTGCCAGCTTCCAGGGACAGGGATATGGCTACACCTTC. Residues: CASFQGQGYGYTF.

The chain uses TRBV14 and TRBJ2-2, with D possibly TRBD1 on 5 matching bases. Germline V CDR1 and CDR2: SGHDN, FVKESK. Trimming removed 0 bases at V and 7 bases at J, with 9 bases between. The CDR3 extends over 14 amino acids. CDR3 DNA sequence: TGTGCCAGCAGCCAAGAAGGGGCGTTCGGGGAGCTGTTTTTT. Translation gives CASSQEGAFGELFF.

The chain joins TRBV5-4 to TRBJ1-2; D remains unclear. The CDR3 runs to 15 residues. CDR1 SGHNT and CDR2 YYREEE come from the germline V gene (reference sequence). V dropped 2 bases and J dropped 8 bases, with 19 bases sitting between them. The CDR3 region is CASSLPLGAAGGYTF. CDR3 nucleotides: TGTGCCAGCAGCTTACCCCTAGGAGCGGCTGGAGGCTACACCTTC.

The rearrangement uses TRBV11-2 and TRBJ2-5; no reliable D call. Germline assignment: CDR1 SGHAT and CDR2 FQNNGV. This CDR3 has 13 amino acids. V lost 4 bases and J lost 5, with 11 bases in between. The CDR3 DNA is TGTGCCAGCAGCTCCCGGGCCCGGGAGACCCAGTACTTC. It is translated as CASSSRARETQYF. The whole variable domain, filled in from reference TRBV11-2 and TRBJ2-5, reads EAGVAQSPRYKIIEKRQSVAFWCNPISGHATLYWYQQILGQGPKLLIQFQNNGVVDDSQLPKDRFSAERLKGVDSTLKIQPAKLEDSAVYLCASSSRARETQYFGPGTRLLVL.

The V gene is TRBV30, the J gene TRBJ1-5; D is possibly TRBD1 (6 bases). This CDR3 is built from 13 residues. Deletions cut 5 bases from V and 5 bases from J, with 13 bases between. Per the germline V gene, CDR1 is GTSNPN and CDR2 is SVGIG (reference sequence). CDR3 region: CAWGGGIDQPQHF. The CDR3, as DNA: TGTGCCTGGGGAGGGGGGATAGATCAGCCCCAGCATTTT.

The chain recombines TRBV23-1 with TRBJ2-2, with TRBD1 matching 7 bases. TRBV23-1 belongs to the ORF category, with a function that is uncertain. The V and J ends lost 4 bases and 5 bases, in that order; junction bases with no gene match: 7. This CDR3 is built from 15 residues. The CDR3 coding sequence is TGCGCCAGCAGTCCCCCTGTCAGGGGGACCGGGGAGCTGTTTTTT. Translation gives CASSPPVRGTGELFF.

J is TRBJ2-5 and V is TRBV27; no clear D. V was cut by 6 bases and J by 5 bases, with 13 bases left in between. The CDR3 totals 13 residues. Germline V gene lookup returns CDR1 MNHEY and CDR2 SMNVEV (reference sequence). The CDR3 DNA follows: TGTGCCAGCAGGCCGACTTTGGAGGAGACCCAGTACTTC. Translated: CASRPTLEETQYF.

This clone is a singleton in its sample. The chain couples TRBV18 to TRBJ2-4; tentative D call: TRBD1 (5 bases). The CDR3 contains 17 residues. V lost 6 bases, J lost 0 bases, and 18 bases lay in between. Germline CDR1 is KGHSH and CDR2 is LQKENI. As DNA, the CDR3 is TGTGCCAGCTCGGCCCTTCAGGGCCCTCAAGCCAAAAACATTCAGTACTTC. Encoded protein: CASSALQGPQAKNIQYF. Filled out from reference TRBV18 and TRBJ2-4, the complete variable domain reads NAGVMQNPRHLVRRRGQEARLRCSPMKGHSHVYWYRQLPEEGLKFMVYLQKENIIDESGMPKERFSAEFPKEGPSILRIQQVVRGDSAAYFCASSALQGPQAKNIQYFGAGTRLSVL.

This clone has only a few counts. V is TRBV7-2 and J is TRBJ1-2; 9 bases line up with TRBD1. Germline CDR1 is SGHTA and CDR2 is FQGNSA. Trimming at V came to 5 bases and at J to 8 bases, leaving 9 bases not matched to a gene. The CDR3 is made up of 14 amino acids. The CDR3 loop reads CASSVRDRVQGYTF. CDR3 sequence (DNA): TGTGCCAGCAGCGTCCGGGACAGGGTGCAAGGCTACACCTTC.

V usage is TRBV30 and J usage is TRBJ1-5, with TRBD1 matching 10 bases. Trimming removed 2 bases from V and 1 base from J; junction bases left unmatched: 2. CDR1 is GTSNPN and CDR2 is SVGIG in the germline V gene (reference sequence). The CDR3 is 15 residues long. CDR3 region: CAWSLGQGSNQPQHF. In DNA form, the CDR3 reads TGTGCCTGGAGTCTGGGACAGGGGAGCAATCAGCCCCAGCATTTT.

The chain combines TRBV29-1 with TRBJ2-5; unclear D gene. The CDR3 length is 11 residues. Trimming stripped 6 bases from V and 0 bases from J, with 5 bases between. The germline CDR1 and CDR2 sequences are SQVTM and ANQGSEA. The CDR3 is CSVGYQETQYF. The CDR3 nucleotides read TGCAGCGTAGGCTACCAAGAGACCCAGTACTTC.

CDR3 coding DNA: TGCGCCAGCAGCCTAACGGCCCGAAATTCACCCCTCCACTTT. It codes for CASSLTARNSPLHF. This sequence joins TRBV4-1 and TRBJ1-6; no firm D call. Trimming took off 4 bases at V and 7 bases at J, with 11 bases between the two ends. The germline V gene has CDR1 MGHRA and CDR2 YSYEKL. The CDR3 consists of 14 residues.

This clone was picked up one time. The rearrangement links TRBV2 to TRBJ1-5, with 7 bases lining up with TRBD1. The trim removed 6 bases at V and 7 bases at J, leaving 6 bases unmatched. Germline V CDR1 and CDR2: SNHLY, FYNNEI. The CDR3 length is 13 residues. The CDR3 loop reads CASRRGGQQPQHF. Written as DNA, the CDR3 is TGTGCCAGCAGAAGAGGGGGCCAACAGCCCCAGCATTTT. The whole variable domain, remainder taken from reference TRBV2 and TRBJ1-5, is EPEVTQTPSHQVTQMGQEVILRCVPISNHLYFYWYRQILGQKVEFLVSFYNNEISEKSEIFDDQFSVERPDGSNFTLKIRSTKLEDSAMYFCASRRGGQQPQHFGDGTRLSIL.

The chain joins TRBV6-5 to TRBJ1-2; 8 bases fit TRBD1. V was clipped by 4 bases and J by 4 bases; unmatched bases: 5. The CDR3 sequence is 14 residues long. CDR1 is MNHEY, CDR2 SVGAGI, per germline. Here the CDR3 reads CASSLDRGGYGYTF. The DNA for the CDR3 is TGTGCCAGCAGTTTAGACAGGGGTGGCTATGGCTACACCTTC.

This chain links TRBV5-6 with TRBJ2-3, with D unclear. The V end lost 2 bases, the J end lost 5 bases, and 12 bases lay between the germline ends. The CDR3 spans 14 residues. Germline loops: CDR1 SGHDT, CDR2 YYEEEE. CDR3 DNA sequence: TGTGCCAGCAGCTTTACGGTCCGACAAGATACGCAGTATTTT. The encoded protein is CASSFTVRQDTQYF. The full variable domain, with the rest looked up from reference TRBV5-6 and TRBJ2-3, is DAGVTQSPTHLIKTRGQQVTLRCSPKSGHDTVSWYQQALGQGPQFIFQYYEEEERQRGNFPDRFSGHQFPNYSSELNVNALLLGDSALYLCASSFTVRQDTQYFGPGTRLTVL.

This rearrangement joins TRBV6-5 to TRBJ1-6, with TRBD1 matching 10 bases. Trimming at V came to 5 bases and at J to 7 bases, leaving 5 bases not matched to a gene. This CDR3 has 15 residues. Looked up from germline, CDR1 is MNHEY and CDR2 is SVGAGI. CDR3 amino acids: CASSRGQGGNSPLHF. CDR3 DNA sequence: TGTGCCAGCAGTCGCGGACAGGGGGGGAATTCACCCCTCCACTTT.

A single count supports this clone. This chain connects TRBV25-1 to TRBJ1-5; a weak D match, TRBD1 (5 bases). Trimming took 4 bases from V and 3 from J, leaving 13 bases between them. CDR1 and CDR2 (germline): MGHDK, SYGVNS. CDR3 size: 15 residues. Here the CDR3 reads CASSAAGPNNQPQHF. CDR3 DNA: TGTGCCAGCAGTGCGGCAGGGCCTAACAATCAGCCCCAGCATTTT.

J is TRBJ2-3 and V is TRBV11-2; the D call may be TRBD1 or TRBD2 (5 bases each). The CDR3 sequence is 14 residues long. With 6 bases removed from V and 1 base from J, the gap between germline ends came to 11 bases. In germline, CDR1 is SGHAT, CDR2 FQNNGV. CDR3 loop: CASRPSGRTDTQYF. As DNA, the CDR3 is TGTGCCAGCAGGCCGTCGGGGCGCACAGATACGCAGTATTTT.

The rearrangement links TRBV25-1 to TRBJ2-7; 9 bases line up with TRBD2. Germline assignment: CDR1 MGHDK and CDR2 SYGVNS. The CDR3 extends over 13 amino acids. J lost 7 bases, V lost 5 bases, and 6 bases had no gene match. The chain's CDR3 is CASSKRGAGEQYF. For the CDR3, the DNA is TGTGCCAGCAGTAAGCGGGGGGCAGGGGAGCAGTACTTC.

The rearrangement links TRBV29-1 to TRBJ2-2, with no clear D. V lost 5 bases and J 0 bases, leaving 7 bases between the germline ends. The germline gives CDR1 SQVTM, CDR2 ANQGSEA. The CDR3 sequence is 13 residues long. The CDR3: CSVKVSNTGELFF. The CDR3 coding sequence is TGCAGCGTTAAAGTATCGAACACCGGGGAGCTGTTTTTT.

The gene calls are TRBV19 and TRBJ1-1; 7 nucleotides line up with TRBD1. The CDR3 spans 14 residues. V shed 6 bases, J shed 11 bases, and the junction held 15 bases outside the gene matches. Germline assignment: CDR1 LNHDA and CDR2 SQIVND (reference sequence). CDR3: CASRFQEGAGFAFF. The CDR3 coding sequence is TGTGCCAGTAGGTTCCAGGAGGGGGCTGGATTTGCTTTCTTT. The full variable domain, with the rest looked up from reference TRBV19 and TRBJ1-1, is DGGITQSPKYLFRKEGQNVTLSCEQNLNHDAMYWYRQDPGQGLRLIYYSQIVNDFQKGDIAEGYSVSREKKESFPLTVTSAQKNPTAFYLCASRFQEGAGFAFFGQGTRLTVV.

The J gene is TRBJ1-5, the V gene TRBV29-1; D may be TRBD1 (6 bases). The CDR3 runs 15 residues. Per the germline V gene, CDR1 is SQVTM and CDR2 is ANQGSEA. Trimming took 5 bases from V and 4 from J, leaving 18 bases between them. Written as DNA, the CDR3 is TGCAGCGTTCTGGTAATCTCGGGGGCAAATCAGCCCCAGCATTTT. Translating gives CSVLVISGANQPQHF.

This chain uses TRBV4-1 with TRBJ2-7; the D gene is possibly TRBD1 (6 bases). The CDR3 extends over 14 amino acids. Trimming pared 2 bases from V and 1 base from J, leaving 9 bases between. The germline CDR1 and CDR2 sequences are MGHRA and YSYEKL. CDR3 amino acids: CASSQPTGSYEQYF. In DNA, the CDR3 is TGCGCCAGCAGCCAACCAACAGGGTCCTACGAGCAGTACTTC.

The genes are TRBV29-1 and TRBJ2-1; TRBD2 aligns across 7 bases. The CDR3 has 14 amino acids. V lost 4 bases, J lost 8 bases, and 11 bases stayed unmatched. The V gene's germline CDR1 is SQVTM and CDR2 ANQGSEA. The CDR3 reads CSVGIGHAGDEQFF. The CDR3 bases are TGCAGCGTTGGGATTGGTCACGCGGGGGATGAGCAGTTCTTC.

V and J are TRBV30 and TRBJ2-7, with 10 bases identical to TRBD2. The CDR3 runs to 13 residues. Germline V lookup: CDR1 GTSNPN, CDR2 SVGIG (reference sequence). Unmatched junction bases numbered 4, after V lost 3 bases and J lost 5 bases. The CDR3 is CAWSSGGANEQYF. CDR3 DNA sequence: TGTGCCTGGAGCAGCGGGGGGGCCAACGAGCAGTACTTC.

This clone has only a few counts. V gene TRBV5-1 combines with J gene TRBJ2-5; 9 nucleotides agree with TRBD2. CDR1 is SGHRS and CDR2 is YFSETQ in the germline V gene. With 4 bases clipped from V and 5 bases from J, the junction kept 12 bases outside the gene matches. The CDR3 runs to 16 residues. The CDR3 reads CASSEVSGGPSETQYF. CDR3 sequence (DNA): TGCGCCAGCAGCGAGGTTAGCGGGGGTCCCTCGGAGACCCAGTACTTC. The full variable domain, its missing parts supplied by reference TRBV5-1 and TRBJ2-5, is KAGVTQTPRYLIKTRGQQVTLSCSPISGHRSVSWYQQTPGQGLQFLFEYFSETQRNKGNFPGRFSGRQFSNSRSEMNVSTLELGDSALYLCASSEVSGGPSETQYFGPGTRLLVL.

The rearrangement uses TRBV6-5 and TRBJ2-7; a weak D match, TRBD1 (6 bases). The germline V gene encodes CDR1 MNHEY and CDR2 SVGAGI. The CDR3 spans 13 residues. The V and J ends lost 6 bases and 6 bases respectively, with 15 bases between them. CDR3 bases: TGTGCCAGCAGCCCCGAAGGCAGGGGCGAGCAGTACTTC. Translation: CASSPEGRGEQYF.

The chain employs TRBV6-5 and TRBJ2-4; TRBD1 or TRBD2 may be the D gene (5 bases each). The germline gives CDR1 MNHEY, CDR2 SVGAGI. The V end was cut by 5 bases, the J end by 1 base, with 12 bases between. The CDR3 extends over 15 amino acids. CDR3 residues: CASSAMGVAKNIQYF. In nucleotides, the CDR3 is TGTGCCAGCAGTGCCATGGGGGTGGCCAAAAACATTCAGTACTTC.

This CDR3 is CASSQVQTASNQPQHF. The DNA of the CDR3 is TGCGCCAGCAGCCAAGTCCAGACTGCTAGCAATCAGCCCCAGCATTTT. The chain uses TRBV4-1 and TRBJ1-5, with D unresolved. The CDR3 is 16 amino acids. CDR1 MGHRA and CDR2 YSYEKL come from the germline V gene. V gave up 1 base and J gave up 0 bases, with 10 bases separating them.

The genes are TRBV6-5 and TRBJ1-2; a weak D match, TRBD1 (6 bases). Germline V gives CDR1 MNHEY, CDR2 SVGAGI. This CDR3 is 13 amino acids long. Deletions cut 8 bases from V and 2 bases from J, with 12 bases between. The CDR3 protein is CASAGQPNYGYTF. CDR3 DNA sequence: TGTGCCAGCGCCGGACAGCCCAACTATGGCTACACCTTC.